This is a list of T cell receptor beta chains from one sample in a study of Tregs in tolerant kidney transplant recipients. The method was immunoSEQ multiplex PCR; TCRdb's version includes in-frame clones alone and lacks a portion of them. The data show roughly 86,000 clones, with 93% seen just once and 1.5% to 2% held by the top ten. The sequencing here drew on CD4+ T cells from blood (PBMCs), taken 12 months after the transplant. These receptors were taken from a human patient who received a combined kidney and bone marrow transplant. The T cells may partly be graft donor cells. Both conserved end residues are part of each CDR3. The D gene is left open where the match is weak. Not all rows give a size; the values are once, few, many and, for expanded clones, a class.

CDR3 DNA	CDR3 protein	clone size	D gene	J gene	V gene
TGTGCCTGGAGTGAGAGTTGGAACACCGGGGAGCTGTTTTTT	CAWSESWNTGELFF	.	.	TRBJ2-2	TRBV30
TGTGCCAGCAGCCAGGACAGGGAAGCTTTCTTT	CASSQDREAFF	.	TRBD1	TRBJ1-1	TRBV7-9
TGTGCCAGCAGCTTAGCGTCGAGGCCTAGCACAGATACGCAGTATTTT	CASSLASRPSTDTQYF	.	.	TRBJ2-3	TRBV7-6
TGTGCCAGCAGCTTATCCGAAAAAAAGGGGTCCGCTAACTATGGCTACACCTTC	CASSLSEKKGSANYGYTF	.	.	TRBJ1-2	TRBV11-2
TGTGCCAGCAGGCCCAGGGGGCTACTTTCACCCCTCCACTTT	CASRPRGLLSPLHF	few	TRBD1	TRBJ1-6	TRBV2
TGTGCCAGCAGCTTTAGCGGGGGGCCCTACAATGAGCAGTTCTTC	CASSFSGGPYNEQFF	.	TRBD2	TRBJ2-1	TRBV7-2
TGCAGCGTTGAAACCTCAGTTGTATACAATGAGCAGTTCTTC	CSVETSVVYNEQFF	.	.	TRBJ2-1	TRBV29-1
TGTGCCAGCAGTTCCGACTTTCAGACGCGTGGCTACACCTTC	CASSSDFQTRGYTF	.	.	TRBJ1-2	TRBV6-5
TGTGCCAGCAGCCCGACAGGGGGCGATTCACCCCTCCACTTT	CASSPTGGDSPLHF	.	TRBD1	TRBJ1-6	TRBV25-1
TGTGCCAGCTCACAGGACAGGGGCCCCTACGAGCAGTACTTC	CASSQDRGPYEQYF	.	TRBD1	TRBJ2-7	TRBV18
TGTGCCAGCAGTCCGACTTACAATGAGCAGTTCTTC	CASSPTYNEQFF	once	.	TRBJ2-1	TRBV5-5
TGTGCCAGCAGGTACAGGGGATTGAGCTCTGGAAACACCATATATTTT	CASRYRGLSSGNTIYF	.	TRBD1	TRBJ1-3	TRBV28
TGTGCCAGTAGTCGAACCGGGACAGGGGCCTACAATGAGCAGTTCTTC	CASSRTGTGAYNEQFF	.	TRBD1	TRBJ2-1	TRBV19
TGTGCCAGCAGGAAAACTAGCGGGGGTAACACCGGGGAGCTGTTTTTT	CASRKTSGGNTGELFF	few	TRBD2	TRBJ2-2	TRBV2
TGTGCCTGGAGTAGGGGGCACAACTACGAGCAGTACTTC	CAWSRGHNYEQYF	.	TRBD1	TRBJ2-7	TRBV30
TGTGCCTGGAACGCCGGGACAGGTAATCAGCCCCAGCATTTT	CAWNAGTGNQPQHF	few	TRBD1	TRBJ1-5	TRBV30
TGTGCCAGCAGTCCAACGGACAGGGGGAAGACTGAAGCTTTCTTT	CASSPTDRGKTEAFF	.	TRBD1	TRBJ1-1	TRBV28
TGTGCCAGCAGCCAAGACAGGTACTCCTACGAGCAGTACTTC	CASSQDRYSYEQYF	.	.	TRBJ2-7	TRBV7-2
TGTGCCAGCAGTTCCGGACAGGGCTACGAGCAGTACTTC	CASSSGQGYEQYF	.	TRBD1	TRBJ2-7	TRBV28
TGCGCCAGCAGTTCCTCGATCACACCCCAGGCAGGGGGAAGGTTCTTC	CASSSSITPQAGGRFF	once	TRBD1	TRBJ2-1	TRBV23-1
TGTGCCAGTAGCAGGGGACTAGCGACCACCGGGGAGCTGTTTTTT	CASSRGLATTGELFF	.	TRBD2	TRBJ2-2	TRBV19
TGCGCCAGCAGCCATCGAGGAAACTATGGCTACACCTTC	CASSHRGNYGYTF	.	.	TRBJ1-2	TRBV4-3
TGCAGTGCTCAGGGGTCCTATGGCTACACCTTC	CSAQGSYGYTF	.	.	TRBJ1-2	TRBV20-1
TGCGCCAGCAGCCCGAAACAGGGGATGGAGCCCCAGCATTTT	CASSPKQGMEPQHF	.	TRBD1	TRBJ1-5	TRBV4-3
TGCGCCAGCAGCCCCCCCACCGGGACAGGGATCTACGAGCAGTACTTC	CASSPPTGTGIYEQYF	.	TRBD1	TRBJ2-7	TRBV5-1
TGTGCCAGCAGCCTTACGCCGACAGGGCAGTATGGCTACACCTTC	CASSLTPTGQYGYTF	.	TRBD1	TRBJ1-2	TRBV7-2
TGCGCAGTCGGGCGGGGGCGGGCTCGGGGCAATCAGCCCCAGCATTTT	CAVGRGRARGNQPQHF	once	.	TRBJ1-5	TRBV5-1
TGTGCTAGTGGCCAGATTCTCCCTCGACCGAGGGGCTACACCTTC	CASGQILPRPRGYTF	.	.	TRBJ1-2	TRBV12-5
TGTGTCAGAAGCTTAAACGCGGCAACGATAGAGTACTTC	CVRSLNAATIEYF	.	.	TRBJ2-4	TRBV7-5
TGTGCCAGCAGCTCCTACATGGGACTAGCGGGCCCTTATAGCACAGATACGCAGTATTTT	CASSSYMGLAGPYSTDTQYF	once	TRBD2	TRBJ2-3	TRBV5-8
TGTGCCAGCAGACACGGACAGGGCGTTTATTCCGAGCAGTACTTC	CASRHGQGVYSEQYF	.	TRBD1	TRBJ2-7	TRBV2
TGCGCCAGCAGCCGCGGGACAGGGGGTATCCAAGAGACCCAGTACTTC	CASSRGTGGIQETQYF	.	TRBD1	TRBJ2-5	TRBV4-3
TGTGCCAGCAGTAGTTCCGGGAACTATGGCTACACCTTC	CASSSSGNYGYTF	few	.	TRBJ1-2	TRBV7-2
TGTGCCACCCGACTAGCGGGGGGTGGGGATACGCAGTATTTT	CATRLAGGGDTQYF	.	TRBD2	TRBJ2-3	TRBV28
TGTGCCAGCAGATATAGGCCACAGGGGGGAGACGAGCAGTACTTC	CASRYRPQGGDEQYF	once	TRBD1	TRBJ2-7	TRBV6-6
TGTGCCAGCAGCGGGGGGGGAGGAAAAGAGACCCAGTACTTC	CASSGGGGKETQYF	.	TRBD2	TRBJ2-5	TRBV7-2
TGTGCCAGCACCGAACTAACTAGCGGACCCACAGATACGCAGTATTTT	CASTELTSGPTDTQYF	.	TRBD2	TRBJ2-3	TRBV25-1
TGTGCCAGCAGCGAACACGCGGAGTTGACCCAGCATTTT	CASSEHAELTQHF	.	.	TRBJ1-5	TRBV4-2
TGTGCCAGCAGTGAAGTCGGGACTCCTCAATTTCAGTACTTC	CASSEVGTPQFQYF	.	.	TRBJ2-4	TRBV2